This T cell receptor (beta chain) appears in the sequencing data of a study of blood T cell repertoires in COVID-19. At the level of the study: COVID-19 samples, acute and convalescent, were from the United States, Italy and Spain.

The V and J ends lost 0 bases and 5 bases respectively, with 6 bases between them. The germline gives CDR1 SGHTA, CDR2 FQGTGA. The CDR3 extends over 13 amino acids. Clones were sequenced by immunoSEQ multiplex PCR, and TCRdb holds only the in-frame ones, with some missing. The sample records about 250,000 clones, around 89% being singletons. Sequenced sample: PBMCs or T cells enriched from blood (not recorded which). The V gene is TRBV7-3, the J gene TRBJ2-3; D is perhaps TRBD1 (5 bases). This TCR was recovered from a woman in her forties or fifties who had recovered from COVID-19. The CDR3 bases are TGTGCCAGCAGCTTAACGGGGCTAGATACGCAGTATTTT. Protein: CASSLTGLDTQYF.